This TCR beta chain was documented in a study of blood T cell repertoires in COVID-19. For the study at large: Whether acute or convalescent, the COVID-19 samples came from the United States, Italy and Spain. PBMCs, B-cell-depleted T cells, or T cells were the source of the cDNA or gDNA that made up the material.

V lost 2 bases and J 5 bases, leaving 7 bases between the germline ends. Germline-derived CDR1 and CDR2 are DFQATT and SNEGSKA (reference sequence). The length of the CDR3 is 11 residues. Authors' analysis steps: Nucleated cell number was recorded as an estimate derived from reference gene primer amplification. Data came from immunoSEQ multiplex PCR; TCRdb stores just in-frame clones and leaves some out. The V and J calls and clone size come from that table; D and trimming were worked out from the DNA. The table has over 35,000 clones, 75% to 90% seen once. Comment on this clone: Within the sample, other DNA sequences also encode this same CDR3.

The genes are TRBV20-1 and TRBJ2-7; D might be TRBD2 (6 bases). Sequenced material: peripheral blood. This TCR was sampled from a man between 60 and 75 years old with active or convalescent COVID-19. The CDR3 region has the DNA TGCAGTGCTAGAAGCGGGCACGAGCAGTACGTC. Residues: CSARSGHEQYV.